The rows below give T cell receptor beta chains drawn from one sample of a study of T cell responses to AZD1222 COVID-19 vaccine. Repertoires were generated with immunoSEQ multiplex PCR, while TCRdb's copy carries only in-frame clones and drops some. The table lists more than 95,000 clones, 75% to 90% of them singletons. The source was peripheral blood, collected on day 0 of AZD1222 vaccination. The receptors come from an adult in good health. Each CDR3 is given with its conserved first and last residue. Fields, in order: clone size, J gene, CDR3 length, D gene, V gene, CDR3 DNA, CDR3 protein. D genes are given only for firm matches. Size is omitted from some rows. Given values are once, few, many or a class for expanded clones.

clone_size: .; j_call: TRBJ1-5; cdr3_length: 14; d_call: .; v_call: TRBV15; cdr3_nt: TGTGCCACCAGCAACCGACAGGTCAATCAGCCCCAGCATTTT; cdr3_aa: CATSNRQVNQPQHF
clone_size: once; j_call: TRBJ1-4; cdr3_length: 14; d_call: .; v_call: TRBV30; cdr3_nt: TGTGCCTGGCTGACTGCTGCAACTAATGAAAAACTGTTTTTT; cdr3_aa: CAWLTAATNEKLFF
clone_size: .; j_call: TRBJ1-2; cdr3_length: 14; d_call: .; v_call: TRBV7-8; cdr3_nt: TGTGCCAGCAGCTTGGGGGAAATGGGGTATGGCTACACCTTC; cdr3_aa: CASSLGEMGYGYTF
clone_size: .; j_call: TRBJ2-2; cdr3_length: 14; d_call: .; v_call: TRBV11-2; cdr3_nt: TGTGCCAGCAGCTTGAAACGGAACACCGGGGAGCTGTTTTTT; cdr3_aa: CASSLKRNTGELFF
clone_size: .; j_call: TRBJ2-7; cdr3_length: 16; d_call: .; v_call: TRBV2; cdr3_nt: TGTGCCAGCAGTGTACCTCAGTTACAGGGCTCCTACGAGCAGTACTTC; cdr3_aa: CASSVPQLQGSYEQYF
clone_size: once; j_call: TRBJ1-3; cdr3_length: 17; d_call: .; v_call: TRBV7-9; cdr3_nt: TGTGCCAGCAGTTCCCCGGGGGGGCAGGGAACTGGAAACACCATATATTTT; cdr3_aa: CASSSPGGQGTGNTIYF
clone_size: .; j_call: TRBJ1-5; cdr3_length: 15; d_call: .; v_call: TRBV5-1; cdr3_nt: TGCGCCAGCAGTGTGGACGGCGATAGCAATCAGCCCCAGCATTTT; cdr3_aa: CASSVDGDSNQPQHF
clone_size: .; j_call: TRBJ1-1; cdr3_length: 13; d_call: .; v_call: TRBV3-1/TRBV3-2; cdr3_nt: TGTGCCAGCGCCCAGGACCCTGACACTGAAGCTTTCTTT; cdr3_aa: CASAQDPDTEAFF
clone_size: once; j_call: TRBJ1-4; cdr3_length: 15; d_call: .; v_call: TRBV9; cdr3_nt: TGTGCCAGCAGTTTGAGACAGACAGCTAATGAAAAACTGTTTTTT; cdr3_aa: CASSLRQTANEKLFF
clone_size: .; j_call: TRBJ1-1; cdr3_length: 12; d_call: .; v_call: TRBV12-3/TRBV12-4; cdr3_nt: TGTGCCAGCACCAGGGGCTGGGGTGAAGCTTTCTTT; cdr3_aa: CASTRGWGEAFF
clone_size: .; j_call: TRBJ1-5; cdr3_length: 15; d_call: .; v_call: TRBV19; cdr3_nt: TGTGCCAGTAGCTCAGGAAGAGGAGGCAATCAGCCCCAGCATTTT; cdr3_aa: CASSSGRGGNQPQHF
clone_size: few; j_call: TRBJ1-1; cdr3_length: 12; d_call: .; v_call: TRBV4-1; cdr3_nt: TGCGCCAGCCAGGGGCTTGGCACTGAAGCTTTCTTT; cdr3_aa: CASQGLGTEAFF
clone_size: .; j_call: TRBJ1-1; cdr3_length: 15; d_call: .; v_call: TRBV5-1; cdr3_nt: TGCGCCAGCAGCTTGGTTGACGGGGCGAACACTGAAGCTTTCTTT; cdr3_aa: CASSLVDGANTEAFF
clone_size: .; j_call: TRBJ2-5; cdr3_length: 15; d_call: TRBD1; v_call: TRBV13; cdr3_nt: TGTGCCAGCAGCATACGACAGGGGGCACGAGAGACCCAGTACTTC; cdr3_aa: CASSIRQGARETQYF
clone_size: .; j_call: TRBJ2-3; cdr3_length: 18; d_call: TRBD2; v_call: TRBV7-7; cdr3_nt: TGTGCCAGCAGCTTAAAGCCAGTGGGGGGGACTAGCACAGATACGCAGTATTTT; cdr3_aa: CASSLKPVGGTSTDTQYF
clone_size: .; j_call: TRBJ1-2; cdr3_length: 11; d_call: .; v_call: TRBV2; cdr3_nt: TGTGCCAGCGGTCTGGACCGAGGGTACACCTTC; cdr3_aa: CASGLDRGYTF
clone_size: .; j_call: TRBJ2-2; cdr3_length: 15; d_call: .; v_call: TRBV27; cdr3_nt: TGTGCCAGCAGTTTGAGGACGGGGAACACCGGGGAGCTGTTTTTT; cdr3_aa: CASSLRTGNTGELFF
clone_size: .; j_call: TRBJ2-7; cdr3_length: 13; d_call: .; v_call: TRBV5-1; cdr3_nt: TGCGCCAGCAGCTTGGTCGGTAGGGACGAGCAGTACTTC; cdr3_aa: CASSLVGRDEQYF
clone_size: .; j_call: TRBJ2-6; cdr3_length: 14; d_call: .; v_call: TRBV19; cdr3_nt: TGTGCCAGTAGTAAGAGTTCTGGGGCCAACGTCCTGACTTTC; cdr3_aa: CASSKSSGANVLTF
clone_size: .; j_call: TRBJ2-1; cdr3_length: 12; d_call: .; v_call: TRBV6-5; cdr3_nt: TGTGCCAGCAGTTACTCACTGACGGAGCAGTTCTTC; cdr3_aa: CASSYSLTEQFF
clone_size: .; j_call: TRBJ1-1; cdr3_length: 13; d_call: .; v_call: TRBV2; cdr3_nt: TGTGCCAGCGCCAGTCGAATAAGGTCTGAAGCTTTCTTT; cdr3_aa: CASASRIRSEAFF
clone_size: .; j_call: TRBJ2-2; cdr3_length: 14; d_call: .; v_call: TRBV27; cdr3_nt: TGTGCCAGCAGTTTAGGGGGATACCACGGGGAGCTGTTTTTT; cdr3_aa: CASSLGGYHGELFF
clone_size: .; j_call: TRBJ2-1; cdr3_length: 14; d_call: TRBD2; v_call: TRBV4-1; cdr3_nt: TGCGCCAGCAGCTTCAGCGGGGATACCGATGAGCAGTTCTTC; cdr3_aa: CASSFSGDTDEQFF
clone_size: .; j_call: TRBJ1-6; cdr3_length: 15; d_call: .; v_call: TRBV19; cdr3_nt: TGTGCCAGTAGTAAAGGGGTTATTGGTAATTCACCCCTCCACTTT; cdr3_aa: CASSKGVIGNSPLHF
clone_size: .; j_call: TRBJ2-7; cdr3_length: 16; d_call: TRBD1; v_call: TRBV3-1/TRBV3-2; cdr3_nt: TGTGCCAGCAGCTCTCCCGCCCGGGACAGGGGGTACGAGCAGTACTTC; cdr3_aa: CASSSPARDRGYEQYF
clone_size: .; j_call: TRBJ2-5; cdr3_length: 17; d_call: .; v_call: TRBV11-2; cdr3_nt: TGTGCCAGCAGCTTAGTAGTAACAGGGACCTACGAAGAGACCCAGTACTTC; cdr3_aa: CASSLVVTGTYEETQYF
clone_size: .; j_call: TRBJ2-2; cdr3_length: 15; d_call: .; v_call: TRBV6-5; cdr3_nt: TGTGCCAGCAGTTTATTCGCAGGGGTCGGCGGGGAGCTGTTTTTT; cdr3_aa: CASSLFAGVGGELFF
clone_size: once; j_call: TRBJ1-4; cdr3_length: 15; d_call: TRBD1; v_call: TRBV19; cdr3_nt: TGTGCCAGTAGTATAAACGGACAGGGAGGGGAAAAACTGTTTTTT; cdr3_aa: CASSINGQGGEKLFF
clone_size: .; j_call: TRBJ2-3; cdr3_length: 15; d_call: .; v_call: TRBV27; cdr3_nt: TGTGCCAGCAGCCCCTGGGGGCAGTCCACAGATACGCAGTATTTT; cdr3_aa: CASSPWGQSTDTQYF
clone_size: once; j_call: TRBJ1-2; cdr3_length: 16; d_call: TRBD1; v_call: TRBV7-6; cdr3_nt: TGTGCCAGCAGCTCCTACGTGACAGGGGGCGACTATGGCTACACCTTC; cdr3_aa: CASSSYVTGGDYGYTF
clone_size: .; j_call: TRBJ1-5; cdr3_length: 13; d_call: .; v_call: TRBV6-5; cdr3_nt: TGTGCCAGCAGTTACGAGGGTACTCAGCCCCAGCATTTT; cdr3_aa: CASSYEGTQPQHF
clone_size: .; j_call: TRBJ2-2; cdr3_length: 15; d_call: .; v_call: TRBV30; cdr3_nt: TGTGCCTGGAACCCTAACGGGGCGAACACCGGGGAGCTGTTTTTT; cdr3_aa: CAWNPNGANTGELFF